The 30 T cell receptor beta chains reported below all come from one sample, sequenced in a study of CD8+ T cells in alopecia areata. RNA, once extracted, was reverse transcribed into cDNA for use as the sequencing template. Using immunoSEQ multiplex PCR, the repertoire was profiled, and TCRdb retains in-frame clones only, with some absent. Here the sample spans 93,000 or so clones, around 59% being singletons. The sequenced material came from CD4+ T cells sorted from blood. The receptors come from a human donor in good health.

This clone was detected only a few times. This chain connects TRBV5-1 to TRBJ2-3; either TRBD1 or TRBD2 may supply D (5 bases each). V shed 0 bases and J shed 2 bases, with 10 bases lying between them. Germline CDR1 reads SGHRS; CDR2 reads YFSETQ. CDR3 length equals 15 residues. CDR3 DNA: TGCGCCAGCAGCTTGGAGGCAGGGACCACAGATACGCAGTATTTT. Its protein product is CASSLEAGTTDTQYF.

The chain is built from TRBV30 and TRBJ2-7; TRBD1 agrees at 10 bases. CDR1 is GTSNPN and CDR2 is SVGIG in the germline V gene (reference sequence). V shed 3 bases and J 5 bases; nucleotides not matched to a gene: 10. The CDR3 is made up of 15 amino acids. CDR3 nucleotide sequence: TGTGCCTGGAGCTACGAGCGACAGGGGGCGGACGAGCAGTACTTC. It encodes CAWSYERQGADEQYF.

This clone has a single count. V is TRBV28 and J is TRBJ1-1; 8 bases map to TRBD1. CDR3 length equals 15 residues. Unmatched junction bases numbered 6, after V lost 6 bases and J lost 0 bases. CDR1 and CDR2 (germline): MDHEN, SYDVKM. Here the CDR3 reads CASRPGDRLNTEAFF. CDR3 coding DNA: TGTGCCAGCAGACCCGGGGACAGGTTGAACACTGAAGCTTTCTTT.

Only a few counts were recorded for this clone. The chain uses TRBV29-1 and TRBJ2-5; no clear D. Looked up from germline, CDR1 is SQVTM and CDR2 is ANQGSEA. This CDR3 contains 13 residues. V gave up 4 bases and J gave up 0 bases, with 9 bases separating them. The CDR3 DNA sequence: TGCAGCGTTGGAGCAGGCAACCAAGAGACCCAGTACTTC. Amino acids: CSVGAGNQETQYF.

The table lists this clone with a few counts. J is TRBJ2-5 and V is TRBV5-6; either TRBD1 or TRBD2 may fit D (5 bases each). CDR1 and CDR2 from the germline V gene are SGHDT and YYEEEE. V lost 3 bases, J lost 3 bases, and 12 bases lay in between. This CDR3 is built from 14 residues. DNA for the CDR3: TGTGCCAGCAGCTGGGGGATCCCCAAAGAGACCCAGTACTTC. It encodes CASSWGIPKETQYF.

This clone came up a few times. The chain links TRBV30 to TRBJ2-2; tentative D call: TRBD1 (7 bases). Trimming left V 7 bases short and J 4 bases short, with 16 bases between. This CDR3 has 14 amino acids. Germline V lookup: CDR1 GTSNPN, CDR2 SVGIG (reference sequence). The CDR3 here is CAYQAGGGTGELFF. DNA for the CDR3: TGTGCCTACCAGGCAGGGGGAGGCACCGGGGAGCTGTTTTTT. The complete variable domain, with remaining parts taken from reference TRBV30 and TRBJ2-2, reads SQTIHQWPATLVQPVGSPLSLECTVEGTSNPNLYWYRQAAGRGLQLLFYSVGIGQISSEVPQNLSASRPQDRQFILSSKKLLLSDSGFYLCAYQAGGGTGELFFGEGSRLTVL.

This clone was counted a few times. The CDR3 here is CAWSGNSPLHF. Here the CDR3 DNA reads TGTGCCTGGAGTGGGAATTCACCCCTCCACTTT. The V and J genes are TRBV30 and TRBJ1-6; D is uncertain. The CDR3 length is 11 residues. V shed 1 base and J shed 7 bases, with 2 bases lying between them. Germline V gives CDR1 GTSNPN, CDR2 SVGIG (reference sequence).

The V call is TRBV11-2, the J call TRBJ2-3; D uncertain. CDR1 SGHAT and CDR2 FQNNGV come from the germline V gene. Trimming cost V 3 bases and J 2 bases, with 9 bases left between them. The length of the CDR3 is 14 residues. CDR3 bases: TGTGCCAGCAGCTTGGACGGATACACAGATACGCAGTATTTT. Its protein product is CASSLDGYTDTQYF.

A word on this clone: Other DNA sequences in the same sample also yield this CDR3. The J gene is TRBJ1-2, the V gene TRBV29-1; possible D gene TRBD1, 6 bases. The CDR3 spans 12 residues. Germline loops: CDR1 SQVTM, CDR2 ANQGSEA. V was shortened by 4 bases and J by 3 bases, with 9 bases between the two germline ends. Here the CDR3 DNA reads TGCAGCGTTGTAAGGGGGGACTATGGCTACACCTTC. This sequence encodes CSVVRGDYGYTF.

This clone was detected a few times. J is TRBJ2-1 and V is TRBV7-2, with 14 bases aligning to TRBD2. CDR3 length: 17 residues. V lost 0 bases and J lost 9; bases outside the gene matches: 7. CDR1 SGHTA and CDR2 FQGNSA come from the germline V gene. CDR3 DNA sequence: TGTGCCAGCAGCTTAGCGCTAGGGACTAGCGGGGGCGGTGAGCAGTTCTTC. This translates into CASSLALGTSGGGEQFF.

There are a few counts of this clone. As DNA, the CDR3 is TGTGCCAGCAGTCACAGGGATGAAAAACTGTTTTTT. It encodes CASSHRDEKLFF. The rearrangement joins TRBV27 to TRBJ1-4; a weak D match, TRBD1 (6 bases). The V end was cut by 5 bases, the J end by 6 bases, with 7 bases between. Germline V gene data show CDR1 as MNHEY and CDR2 as SMNVEV (reference sequence). This CDR3 spans 12 amino acids.

This clone appeared once. J is TRBJ1-1 and V is TRBV6-6; a weak D match, TRBD1 (6 bases). Trimming removed 4 bases from V and 3 bases from J, with 12 bases in between. In germline, CDR1 is MNHNY, CDR2 SVGAGI (reference sequence). The CDR3 totals 14 residues. CDR3 bases: TGTGCCAGCAGTTCCCAGGGGTCTGACACTGAAGCTTTCTTT. This gives the protein CASSSQGSDTEAFF.

This clone has only a few counts. This chain links TRBV2 with TRBJ2-2; TRBD2 might be the D (5 bases). The CDR3 is made up of 15 amino acids. With 5 bases removed from V and 2 bases from J, the gap between germline ends came to 12 bases. The germline CDR1 and CDR2 sequences are SNHLY and FYNNEI. The chain's CDR3 is CASSPRASNTGELFF. As DNA, the CDR3 is TGTGCCAGCAGTCCGAGGGCCAGCAACACCGGGGAGCTGTTTTTT.

The V gene is TRBV11-1, the J gene TRBJ2-2, with 7 positions matching TRBD1. CDR1 is SGHAT and CDR2 is FQDESV in the germline V gene (reference sequence). The CDR3 length is 18 residues. The junction had 10 bases not matched to a gene; V was cut back by 1 base and J by 2 bases. CDR3 DNA sequence: TGTGCCAGCAGCTTAGAGGCTGGAAGGGGGCTAAACACCGGGGAGCTGTTTTTT. This sequence encodes CASSLEAGRGLNTGELFF. Using reference TRBV11-1 and TRBJ2-2 for the parts outside the CDR3, the full variable domain is EAEVAQSPRYKITEKSQAVAFWCDPISGHATLYWYRQILGQGPELLVQFQDESVVDDSQLPKDRFSAERLKGVDSTLKIQPAELGDSAMYLCASSLEAGRGLNTGELFFGEGSRLTVL.

This rearrangement joins TRBV29-1 to TRBJ1-1, with 8 bases lining up with TRBD1. V lost 6 bases to trimming and J lost 7 bases; unmatched junction nucleotides: 4. The V gene's germline CDR1 is SQVTM and CDR2 ANQGSEA. The CDR3 extends over 11 amino acids. The CDR3 loop is CSVTGQGEAFF. As DNA, the CDR3 is TGCAGCGTGACCGGACAGGGTGAAGCTTTCTTT.

The chain links TRBV7-9 to TRBJ1-3; D ambiguous. Germline values: CDR1 SEHNR, CDR2 FQNEAQ (reference sequence). The CDR3 sequence is 15 residues long. V lost 6 bases to trimming and J lost 2 bases, with 14 bases between them. The CDR3 here is CASRPDSFAGNTIYF. Written as DNA, the CDR3 is TGTGCCAGCAGACCGGACTCATTCGCTGGAAACACCATATATTTT.

This clone has a handful of counts. The chain couples TRBV7-2 to TRBJ2-1; D is perhaps TRBD2 (6 bases). Germline V gene lookup returns CDR1 SGHTA and CDR2 FQGNSA. This CDR3 has 14 amino acids. Trimming took 1 base from V and 10 from J, leaving 14 bases between them. The CDR3 DNA is TGTGCCAGCAGCTTAGGGGCCGGGAGCGGCGAGCAGTTCTTC. It is translated as CASSLGAGSGEQFF.

The V gene is TRBV6-5, the J gene TRBJ2-2; 11 bases are a match to TRBD2. The V gene's germline CDR1 is MNHEY and CDR2 SVGAGI. Germline trimming cut 0 bases from V and 7 bases from J; bases unmatched to any gene: 1. The CDR3 is 15 residues long. Written as DNA, the CDR3 is TGTGCCAGCAGTTACTCGACTAGCGGGGACGGGGAGCTGTTTTTT. This gives the protein CASSYSTSGDGELFF.

The genes are TRBV18 and TRBJ2-1, with D possibly being TRBD2 (5 bases). V was trimmed by 3 bases and J by 6 bases, leaving 12 bases between them. CDR1 KGHSH and CDR2 LQKENI come from the germline V gene. This CDR3 spans 14 amino acids. This CDR3 is CASSPLGKLNEQFF. In nucleotides, the CDR3 is TGTGCCAGCTCACCTCTCGGGAAACTCAATGAGCAGTTCTTC. The entire variable domain, with the rest obtained from reference TRBV18 and TRBJ2-1, is as follows: NAGVMQNPRHLVRRRGQEARLRCSPMKGHSHVYWYRQLPEEGLKFMVYLQKENIIDESGMPKERFSAEFPKEGPSILRIQQVVRGDSAAYFCASSPLGKLNEQFFGPGTRLTVL.

The chain couples TRBV7-9 to TRBJ2-6; D is unresolved. V gave up 6 bases and J gave up 0 bases, with 12 bases separating them. CDR1 is SEHNR, CDR2 FQNEAQ, per germline (reference sequence). The CDR3 runs to 16 residues. The CDR3 sequence: CASRPLGNSGANVLTF. The CDR3 bases are TGTGCCAGCAGGCCCTTAGGGAACTCTGGGGCCAACGTCCTGACTTTC.

Only a few counts were recorded for this clone. The chain combines TRBV7-2 with TRBJ2-5; the match to TRBD2 covers 8 bases. The CDR3 is 16 residues long. The J segment lost 2 bases and the V segment lost 0 bases, leaving 5 bases of the junction unmatched. The V gene's germline CDR1 is SGHTA and CDR2 FQGNSA. CDR3 in amino acids: CASSLAPRGAQETQYF. CDR3 sequence (DNA): TGTGCCAGCAGCTTAGCTCCGCGGGGGGCGCAAGAGACCCAGTACTTC.

This chain connects TRBV11-2 to TRBJ2-7; 8 bases line up with TRBD1. CDR1 SGHAT and CDR2 FQNNGV come from the germline V gene. The junction had 16 bases not matched to a gene; V was cut back by 0 bases and J by 0 bases. The length of the CDR3 is 20 residues. The CDR3, as DNA: TGTGCCAGCAGCTTAGACTTGCGGACAGGGTGGCATCAGATCTCCTACGAGCAGTACTTC. As protein: CASSLDLRTGWHQISYEQYF.

The V and J genes are TRBV5-1 and TRBJ2-1, with unresolved D. This CDR3 is 11 amino acids long. CDR1 is SGHRS and CDR2 is YFSETQ in the germline V gene. The V gene lost 2 bases and the J gene lost 13 bases, with 10 bases spanning the gap. The CDR3 bases are TGCGCCAGCAGCTTAGGTCCTCTCCAGTTCTTC. Its translation: CASSLGPLQFF.

The sample holds a few counts of this clone. DNA for the CDR3: TGTGCCAGCAGCTTATGGGCAGGGACCAACAATGAGCAGTTCTTC. Protein sequence: CASSLWAGTNNEQFF. This chain joins TRBV7-2 and TRBJ2-1; D is possibly TRBD1 or TRBD2 (5 bases each). The CDR3 totals 15 residues. Trimming cost V 2 bases and J 5 bases, with 13 bases left between them. Germline V lookup: CDR1 SGHTA, CDR2 FQGNSA.

V gene TRBV5-4 combines with J gene TRBJ2-7; the D call may be TRBD1 or TRBD2 (5 bases each). The V end was cut by 4 bases, the J end by 6 bases, with 23 bases between. The V gene's germline CDR1 is SGHNT and CDR2 YYREEE (reference sequence). The CDR3 length is 16 residues. The chain's CDR3 is CASSPGRGAIGGEQYF. The CDR3 region has the DNA TGTGCCAGCAGCCCGGGAAGGGGAGCAATAGGAGGCGAGCAGTACTTC.

The gene calls are TRBV5-1 and TRBJ1-4; 8 nucleotides agree with TRBD1. The germline V gene has CDR1 SGHRS and CDR2 YFSETQ. Trimming removed 4 bases from V and 8 bases from J; junction bases left unmatched: 7. There are 14 residues in the CDR3. The CDR3 is CASSLGQGREKLFF. CDR3 DNA: TGCGCCAGCAGCCTAGGACAGGGTCGAGAAAAACTGTTTTTT.

The chain links TRBV5-1 to TRBJ1-2, with D possibly TRBD1 on 6 matching bases. CDR1 is SGHRS and CDR2 is YFSETQ in the germline V gene. V lost 1 base to trimming and J lost 7 bases, with 14 bases between them. This CDR3 comprises 14 residues. The CDR3 here is CASSLSGAVRGYTF. In DNA, the CDR3 is TGCGCCAGCAGCTTGTCAGGGGCTGTTCGTGGCTACACCTTC.

This clone was observed many times. The chain carries TRBV18 and TRBJ2-1, with 10 nucleotides matching TRBD2. Germline values: CDR1 KGHSH, CDR2 LQKENI. CDR3 size: 16 residues. V shed 3 bases and J 6 bases; nucleotides not matched to a gene: 8. CDR3 DNA sequence: TGTGCCAGCTCACCTACAGCGGGGGGGCCGGGCAATGAGCAGTTCTTC. This encodes CASSPTAGGPGNEQFF.

The chain links TRBV7-8 to TRBJ2-5; 13 bases align to TRBD2. The CDR3 loop spans 18 amino acids. V was clipped by 4 bases and J by 3 bases; unmatched bases: 11. Germline CDR1 is SGHVS and CDR2 is FQNEAQ. Here the CDR3 DNA reads TGTGCCAGCAGCTCAGACCGCCAACTAGCGGGGGGGAAAGAGACCCAGTACTTC. This codes for CASSSDRQLAGGKETQYF.

This clone was seen repeatedly, ten times or more. The chain joins TRBV7-8 to TRBJ1-1, with TRBD1 matching 11 bases. V shed 5 bases and J 4 bases; nucleotides not matched to a gene: 9. This CDR3 region has 16 residues. CDR1 is SGHVS and CDR2 is FQNEAQ in the germline V gene. CDR3 nucleotides: TGTGCCAGCAGCATGATCTATGGGACAGGGGGCACTGAAGCTTTCTTT. It is translated as CASSMIYGTGGTEAFF. The entire variable domain, with the rest obtained from reference TRBV7-8 and TRBJ1-1, is as follows: GAGVSQSPRYKVAKRGQDVALRCDPISGHVSLFWYQQALGQGPEFLTYFQNEAQLDKSGLPSDRFFAERPEGSVSTLKIQRTQQEDSAVYLCASSMIYGTGGTEAFFGQGTRLTVV.